This is a list of T cell receptor beta chains from one sample in a study of blood T cell repertoires in COVID-19. The repertoire was sequenced with immunoSEQ multiplex PCR; TCRdb's copy has only in-frame clones and lacks some. This sample has roughly 100,000 clones, with 75% to 95% found just once. Sample: peripheral blood. All receptors come from a man aged 18 to 30 with acute or convalescent COVID-19. CDR3s include the opening cysteine and the closing phenylalanine or tryptophan. The order of the fields is J gene, V gene, clone size, D gene, CDR3 DNA, CDR3 protein. D genes are given only for firm matches. Clone size is given for some rows only: seen once, a few or many times, or a class if the clone is expanded.

j_call: TRBJ1-1
v_call: TRBV7-8
clone_size: .
d_call: .
cdr3_nt: TGTGCCAGCAGCTTAGCGCTGGGAATACAGGGCCAAGAAACTTTCTTT
cdr3_aa: CASSLALGIQGQETFF

j_call: TRBJ2-1
v_call: TRBV5-6
clone_size: .
d_call: .
cdr3_nt: TGTGCCAGCAGCTCAAGGGGGCTAGCGATAAACAATGAGCAGTTCTTC
cdr3_aa: CASSSRGLAINNEQFF

j_call: TRBJ1-2
v_call: TRBV19
clone_size: .
d_call: .
cdr3_nt: TGTGCCAGTAGTATTGAACAGGGTCTTCCTCTTGGCTACACCTTC
cdr3_aa: CASSIEQGLPLGYTF

j_call: TRBJ2-7
v_call: TRBV20-1
clone_size: .
d_call: TRBD1
cdr3_nt: TGCAGTGCTGACAGGGGGCACGAGCAGTACTTC
cdr3_aa: CSADRGHEQYF

j_call: TRBJ1-1
v_call: TRBV12-5
clone_size: .
d_call: .
cdr3_nt: TGTGCTAGTGGTCCCCGACCCCGGGGAACTGAAGCTTTCTTT
cdr3_aa: CASGPRPRGTEAFF

j_call: TRBJ1-1
v_call: TRBV4-1
clone_size: .
d_call: .
cdr3_nt: TGCGCCAGCAGCCAAGCTGGGGACGGGGGCACTGAAGCTTTCTTT
cdr3_aa: CASSQAGDGGTEAFF

j_call: TRBJ1-4
v_call: TRBV7-9
clone_size: .
d_call: TRBD1
cdr3_nt: TGTGCCAGCAGCTTAGAGGGACAGGGAAATGAAAAACTGTTTTTT
cdr3_aa: CASSLEGQGNEKLFF

j_call: TRBJ2-2
v_call: TRBV30
clone_size: .
d_call: TRBD2
cdr3_nt: TGTGCCTGGAGTGGGGTAGCGGGGTCTAACACCGGGGAGCTGTTTTTT
cdr3_aa: CAWSGVAGSNTGELFF

j_call: TRBJ2-3
v_call: TRBV5-1
clone_size: .
d_call: TRBD2
cdr3_nt: TGCGCCAGCAGCTTGGGGGGACTAGTCAGAGATACGCAGTATTTT
cdr3_aa: CASSLGGLVRDTQYF

j_call: TRBJ1-4
v_call: TRBV9
clone_size: .
d_call: .
cdr3_nt: TGTGCCAGCAGCGCCGGGACACACTCAACTAATGAAAAACTGTTTTTT
cdr3_aa: CASSAGTHSTNEKLFF

j_call: TRBJ2-2
v_call: TRBV27
clone_size: .
d_call: .
cdr3_nt: TGTGCCAGCAGTTGGACAGCTAACACCGGGGAGCTGTTTTTT
cdr3_aa: CASSWTANTGELFF

j_call: TRBJ1-1
v_call: TRBV11-2
clone_size: .
d_call: TRBD1
cdr3_nt: TGTGCCAGCTTGCGGACAGGGGGTGTATGGGGTATGAACACTGAAGCTTTCTTT
cdr3_aa: CASLRTGGVWGMNTEAFF

j_call: TRBJ2-2
v_call: TRBV18
clone_size: few
d_call: .
cdr3_nt: TGTGCCAGCTCATCGGAGCGTCCCGCATCAGCCGGGGAGCTGTTTTTT
cdr3_aa: CASSSERPASAGELFF

j_call: TRBJ1-1
v_call: TRBV14
clone_size: .
d_call: .
cdr3_nt: TGTGCCAGCAGCCCCGACAGTTTGAGACTCACTGAAGCTTTCTTT
cdr3_aa: CASSPDSLRLTEAFF